This TCR beta chain emerged from a study of CD8+ T cells in alopecia areata. Trimming removed 7 bases from V and 5 bases from J; junction bases left unmatched: 9. CDR3 length: 13 amino acids. CDR1 and CDR2 from the germline V gene are SQVTM and ANQGSEA. Sequencing templates came from extracted RNA that was reverse transcribed into cDNA. Generated by immunoSEQ multiplex PCR, the TCRdb table keeps only in-frame clones and is missing some. The profile shows approximately 210,000 clones, roughly 66% of them singletons. This clone was seen a few times. The treatment was: oral pan-JAK inhibitor, 5-10 mg twice daily.

The sequencing here drew on CD4+ T cells sorted from blood, taken between weeks 44 and 45, from a patient treated with tofacitinib. The clonotype comes from a human donor with alopecia areata. The chain uses TRBV29-1 and TRBJ2-3; TRBD1 matches at 7 bases. CDR3 DNA: TGCAGCGCCGAAACGACAGGGCGAGATACGCAGTATTTT. It codes for CSAETTGRDTQYF.